These T cell receptor beta chains were read from a single sample in a study of shared clonotypes between healthy human individuals. Clones were sequenced by immunoSEQ multiplex PCR, and TCRdb holds only the in-frame ones, with some missing. This sample has millions of clones, with about 95% found just once. The sequenced sample was naive CD8+ T cells sorted from blood. These receptors were collected from a man aged 18-30 years in good health. The CDR3 runs from the conserved cysteine through the conserved F or W. Each record gives: J gene, clone size, V gene, D gene, CDR3 DNA, CDR3 protein. The D gene is left open where the match is weak. Only part of the rows carry a size: once, few, many, or a class if the clone is expanded.

j_call: TRBJ1-2
clone_size: -
v_call: TRBV5-5
d_call: -
cdr3_nt: TGTGCCAGCAGGTCTCCCGGGACGGGGTATGGCTACACCTTC
cdr3_aa: CASRSPGTGYGYTF

j_call: TRBJ1-5
clone_size: once
v_call: TRBV5-8
d_call: TRBD1
cdr3_nt: TGTGCCAGCAGCTGGGGACAGTTGAGCAATCAGCCCCAGCATTTT
cdr3_aa: CASSWGQLSNQPQHF

j_call: TRBJ2-7
clone_size: -
v_call: TRBV7-7
d_call: -
cdr3_nt: TGTGCTAGCAGCTTAGACCCCGGGACGGCCTACGAGCAGTACTTC
cdr3_aa: CASSLDPGTAYEQYF

j_call: TRBJ1-5
clone_size: -
v_call: TRBV18
d_call: -
cdr3_nt: TGTGCCAGCTCACCGGCCGGGGGGGGATATAGCAATCAGCCCCAGCATTTT
cdr3_aa: CASSPAGGGYSNQPQHF

j_call: TRBJ2-5
clone_size: -
v_call: TRBV7-9
d_call: -
cdr3_nt: TGTGCCAGCAGCTTAGTTGGGCAAGAGACCCAGTACTTC
cdr3_aa: CASSLVGQETQYF

j_call: TRBJ2-7
clone_size: -
v_call: TRBV7-2
d_call: TRBD1
cdr3_nt: TGTGCCAGCAGCCCACGGGACAGAATGGCCTACGAGCAGTACTTC
cdr3_aa: CASSPRDRMAYEQYF

j_call: TRBJ2-1
clone_size: -
v_call: TRBV13
d_call: -
cdr3_nt: TGTGCCAGCAGCTTAGGTTTGGCAGGGGACAATGAGCAGTTCTTC
cdr3_aa: CASSLGLAGDNEQFF

j_call: TRBJ2-7
clone_size: -
v_call: TRBV29-1
d_call: TRBD2
cdr3_nt: TGCAGCGTTGGGCGGGGGAACTCCTACGAGCAGTACTTC
cdr3_aa: CSVGRGNSYEQYF

j_call: TRBJ2-1
clone_size: once
v_call: TRBV27
d_call: TRBD1
cdr3_nt: TGTGCCAGCAGTTTTTCGACAGGGGAAGCCTACAATGAGCAGTTCTTC
cdr3_aa: CASSFSTGEAYNEQFF

j_call: TRBJ2-3
clone_size: -
v_call: TRBV4-1
d_call: -
cdr3_nt: TGCGCCAGCAGCCAAGACCCCGGCACAGATACGCAGTATTTT
cdr3_aa: CASSQDPGTDTQYF

j_call: TRBJ2-7
clone_size: -
v_call: TRBV11-3
d_call: TRBD1
cdr3_nt: TGTGCCAGCAGCGCAGGGGCAGGGGGTTACGAGCAGTACTTC
cdr3_aa: CASSAGAGGYEQYF

j_call: TRBJ2-5
clone_size: -
v_call: TRBV11-2
d_call: TRBD2
cdr3_nt: TGTGCCAGCAGCTTAGTTCCTAGCGGGAATGAGACCCAGTACTTC
cdr3_aa: CASSLVPSGNETQYF

j_call: TRBJ2-7
clone_size: -
v_call: TRBV9
d_call: TRBD2
cdr3_nt: TGTGCCAGCAGCCTTGGACTAGAATCCTACGAGCAGTACTTC
cdr3_aa: CASSLGLESYEQYF

j_call: TRBJ2-5
clone_size: -
v_call: TRBV7-2
d_call: TRBD2
cdr3_nt: TGTGCCAGCAGCTTAGTGGTCCGGGGGGAGATAAACCAAGAGACCCAGTACTTC
cdr3_aa: CASSLVVRGEINQETQYF

j_call: TRBJ2-5
clone_size: -
v_call: TRBV5-4
d_call: -
cdr3_nt: TGTGCCAGCAGCTTTCGGTGGGAGACCCAGTACTTC
cdr3_aa: CASSFRWETQYF

j_call: TRBJ1-2
clone_size: -
v_call: TRBV7-9
d_call: -
cdr3_nt: TGTGCCAGCAGCTTAGGCAGGGAAGAGGGGTTCTTTGGCTACACCTTC
cdr3_aa: CASSLGREEGFFGYTF

j_call: TRBJ2-7
clone_size: -
v_call: TRBV9
d_call: -
cdr3_nt: TGTGCCAGCAGCGCCGGCTTGGGTGAGTCCTACGAGCAGTACTTC
cdr3_aa: CASSAGLGESYEQYF

j_call: TRBJ1-4
clone_size: -
v_call: TRBV6-5
d_call: -
cdr3_nt: TGTGCCAGCAGTATCCTAACAGCTGGCGGAAAACTGTTTTTT
cdr3_aa: CASSILTAGGKLFF

j_call: TRBJ2-7
clone_size: -
v_call: TRBV11-2
d_call: -
cdr3_nt: TGTGCCAGCTCGGGGGGGACAGGAGGAGAGCAGTACTTC
cdr3_aa: CASSGGTGGEQYF

j_call: TRBJ2-3
clone_size: -
v_call: TRBV9
d_call: -
cdr3_nt: TGTGCCAGCAGCGTCGATGGCGGGGCAGAAAGCACAGATACGCAGTATTTT
cdr3_aa: CASSVDGGAESTDTQYF

j_call: TRBJ1-6
clone_size: -
v_call: TRBV2
d_call: -
cdr3_nt: TGTGCCAGCAGTCTGGCAGGGAGCTCCTATAATTCACCCCTCCACTTT
cdr3_aa: CASSLAGSSYNSPLHF

j_call: TRBJ1-5
clone_size: -
v_call: TRBV7-9
d_call: -
cdr3_nt: TGTGCCAGCAGCTTTGGGGGGAACCCCAATCAGCCCCAGCATTTT
cdr3_aa: CASSFGGNPNQPQHF

j_call: TRBJ1-1
clone_size: -
v_call: TRBV28
d_call: -
cdr3_nt: TGTGCCAGCAGTTTATCCGGGAATGAAGCTTTCTTT
cdr3_aa: CASSLSGNEAFF

j_call: TRBJ2-3
clone_size: -
v_call: TRBV10-1
d_call: -
cdr3_nt: TGCGCCAGCTCCGGGGACCGCGGAGATACGCAGTATTTT
cdr3_aa: CASSGDRGDTQYF

j_call: TRBJ2-5
clone_size: -
v_call: TRBV7-9
d_call: -
cdr3_nt: TGTGCCAGCAGCTTACTACTCGAGACCCAGTACTTC
cdr3_aa: CASSLLLETQYF

j_call: TRBJ1-1
clone_size: -
v_call: TRBV19
d_call: -
cdr3_nt: TGTGCCAGTAGTTCCGTGGGGACCCACGGGCCTTTCTTT
cdr3_aa: CASSSVGTHGPFF

j_call: TRBJ2-5
clone_size: -
v_call: TRBV13
d_call: TRBD2
cdr3_nt: TGTGCCAGCAGCTCGCGGGAGGCTGGGGAGACCCAGTACTTC
cdr3_aa: CASSSREAGETQYF

j_call: TRBJ2-1
clone_size: -
v_call: TRBV5-4
d_call: -
cdr3_nt: TGTGCCAGCAGCGCCTGGGAAACCAATGAGCAGTTCTTC
cdr3_aa: CASSAWETNEQFF

j_call: TRBJ2-3
clone_size: -
v_call: TRBV9
d_call: -
cdr3_nt: TGTGCCAGCAGCGCAATAAAAGATACGCAGTATTTT
cdr3_aa: CASSAIKDTQYF

j_call: TRBJ2-1
clone_size: -
v_call: TRBV29-1
d_call: -
cdr3_nt: TGCAGCGTTGGCGGGTCCAATGAGCAGTTCTTC
cdr3_aa: CSVGGSNEQFF

j_call: TRBJ2-1
clone_size: -
v_call: TRBV7-9
d_call: -
cdr3_nt: TGTGCCAGCAGCTTAGATTCTGGACAGCAGTCCAATGAGCAGTTCTTC
cdr3_aa: CASSLDSGQQSNEQFF

j_call: TRBJ2-3
clone_size: once
v_call: TRBV11-2
d_call: -
cdr3_nt: TGTGCCAGCAGCTTAGAGGCAGGGTCCCCAGATACGCAGTATTTT
cdr3_aa: CASSLEAGSPDTQYF

j_call: TRBJ2-3
clone_size: -
v_call: TRBV9
d_call: -
cdr3_nt: TGTGCCAGCAGCGTTAGCGGTTTGAGTCCAGATACGCAGTATTTT
cdr3_aa: CASSVSGLSPDTQYF

j_call: TRBJ2-7
clone_size: -
v_call: TRBV19
d_call: -
cdr3_nt: TGTGCCAGTAGTCCCAGGGATCACGCTTCCTACGAGCAGTACTTC
cdr3_aa: CASSPRDHASYEQYF

j_call: TRBJ2-1
clone_size: -
v_call: TRBV11-1
d_call: -
cdr3_nt: TGTGCCAGCAGCCAAGGGGCGGGGTACGATGAGCAGTTCTTC
cdr3_aa: CASSQGAGYDEQFF

j_call: TRBJ2-7
clone_size: -
v_call: TRBV13
d_call: -
cdr3_nt: TGTGCCAGCAGCTTTGGCGGGCCCGGATACGAGCAGTACTTC
cdr3_aa: CASSFGGPGYEQYF

j_call: TRBJ2-7
clone_size: -
v_call: TRBV12-2
d_call: -
cdr3_nt: TGTGCAAGTCGCTTAGCGCTGAATAACGAGCAGTACTTC
cdr3_aa: CASRLALNNEQYF

j_call: TRBJ1-2
clone_size: -
v_call: TRBV30
d_call: -
cdr3_nt: TGTGCCTGGAGAGCCAGGCAGGGCCTCTATGGCTACACCTTC
cdr3_aa: CAWRARQGLYGYTF

j_call: TRBJ1-2
clone_size: few
v_call: TRBV4-1
d_call: -
cdr3_nt: TGCGCCAGCAGCCCCTCGAGCCCCTATGGCTACACCTTC
cdr3_aa: CASSPSSPYGYTF

j_call: TRBJ2-1
clone_size: -
v_call: TRBV6-4
d_call: TRBD2
cdr3_nt: TGTGCCAGCAGTGACTCTGGGACTAGCGGGGGGCCCTACAATGAGCAGTTCTTC
cdr3_aa: CASSDSGTSGGPYNEQFF

j_call: TRBJ2-7
clone_size: -
v_call: TRBV5-6
d_call: TRBD1
cdr3_nt: TGTGCCAGCAGCTTCGGGACAGGGGCGTACGAGCAGTACTTC
cdr3_aa: CASSFGTGAYEQYF

j_call: TRBJ2-3
clone_size: -
v_call: TRBV7-9
d_call: TRBD1
cdr3_nt: TGTGCCAGCAGCTATTGGACAGGGGGACAAGATACGCAGTATTTT
cdr3_aa: CASSYWTGGQDTQYF

j_call: TRBJ2-7
clone_size: -
v_call: TRBV4-1
d_call: -
cdr3_nt: TGCGCCAGCAGAGTTAGACAAGGCTGGGACGAGCAGTACTTC
cdr3_aa: CASRVRQGWDEQYF

j_call: TRBJ2-2
clone_size: -
v_call: TRBV13
d_call: TRBD2
cdr3_nt: TGTGCCAGCAGCTTAGCCGGGACTAGCAACACCGGGGAGCTGTTTTTT
cdr3_aa: CASSLAGTSNTGELFF

j_call: TRBJ2-5
clone_size: -
v_call: TRBV9
d_call: -
cdr3_nt: TGTGCCAGCAGCGTAGAGTATTACCAAGAGACCCAGTACTTC
cdr3_aa: CASSVEYYQETQYF

j_call: TRBJ2-7
clone_size: -
v_call: TRBV19
d_call: TRBD1
cdr3_nt: TGTGCCAGTAGGAGGGGACAGCACTACGAGCAGTACTTC
cdr3_aa: CASRRGQHYEQYF

j_call: TRBJ2-7
clone_size: -
v_call: TRBV27
d_call: -
cdr3_nt: TGTGCCAGCAGTTTATCTGGGGACATGTATGAGCAGTACTTC
cdr3_aa: CASSLSGDMYEQYF

j_call: TRBJ1-4
clone_size: -
v_call: TRBV27
d_call: -
cdr3_nt: TGTGCCAGCAGTTTACAGATCCCTAATGAAAAACTGTTTTTT
cdr3_aa: CASSLQIPNEKLFF

j_call: TRBJ2-1
clone_size: -
v_call: TRBV9
d_call: -
cdr3_nt: TGTGCCAGCAGCCCCCCTCAGGATGAGCAGTTCTTC
cdr3_aa: CASSPPQDEQFF

j_call: TRBJ1-2
clone_size: -
v_call: TRBV10-2
d_call: TRBD1
cdr3_nt: TGCGCCAGCAGTGAATTTGTGGTGGACAGGGGGCATGGCTACACCTTC
cdr3_aa: CASSEFVVDRGHGYTF